This T cell receptor (beta chain) appears in the sequencing data of a study of blood T cell repertoires in COVID-19. Study information: Material from acute and convalescent COVID-19 was sourced from the United States, Italy and Spain. T cells, B-cell-depleted T cells, or PBMCs supplied cDNA or gDNA.

V gave up 0 bases and J gave up 1 base; unmatched junction bases: 6. Germline V lookup: CDR1 SGHAT, CDR2 FQNNGV. CDR3 length: 16 residues. Study processing details: It was from reference gene primer amplification that nucleated cell counts were estimated. The table came from immunoSEQ multiplex PCR; TCRdb's copy has only in-frame clones and leaves some out. V and J calls and clone size are given by that table; D and trimming were obtained from the DNA. The profile shows approximately 90,000 clones, roughly 91% of them singletons. This receptor was taken from a woman of 80 years or more with acute or convalescent COVID-19. Material for sequencing was peripheral blood. The chain has TRBV11-2 and TRBJ2-7; TRBD2 aligns across 7 bases. The chain's CDR3 is CASSLEGSGPSYEQYF. CDR3 in DNA: TGTGCCAGCAGCTTAGAGGGTAGCGGGCCGTCCTACGAGCAGTACTTC.